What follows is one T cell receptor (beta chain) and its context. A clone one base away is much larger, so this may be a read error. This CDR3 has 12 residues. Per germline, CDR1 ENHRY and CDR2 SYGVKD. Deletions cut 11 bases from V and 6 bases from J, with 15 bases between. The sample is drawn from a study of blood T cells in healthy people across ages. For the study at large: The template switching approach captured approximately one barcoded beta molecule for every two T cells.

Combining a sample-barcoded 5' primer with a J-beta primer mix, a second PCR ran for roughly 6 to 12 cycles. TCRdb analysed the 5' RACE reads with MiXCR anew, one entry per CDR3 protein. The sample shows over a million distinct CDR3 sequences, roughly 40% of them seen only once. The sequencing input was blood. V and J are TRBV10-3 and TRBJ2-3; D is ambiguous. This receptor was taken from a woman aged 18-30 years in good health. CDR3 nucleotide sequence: TGTGCCGTCCCCGTGTCTGGTGATACGCAGTATTTT. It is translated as CAVPVSGDTQYF.